This T cell receptor (beta chain) was observed in a study of OX40 agonist ivuxolimab in advanced cancers. Assay: immunoSEQ multiplex PCR; the TCRdb copy retains only in-frame clones and omits some. The table records tens of thousands of clones, under 85% of them present only once. Per the germline V gene, CDR1 is SGHRS and CDR2 is YFSETQ. The CDR3 runs to 13 residues. The V and J ends lost 3 bases and 5 bases respectively, with 11 bases between them. This receptor was identified in an adult with an advanced solid tumor such as melanoma, head and neck, liver or kidney cancer. This rearrangement joins TRBV5-1 to TRBJ2-5; D not resolved. The source was CD4+ or CD8+ T cells sorted from blood, collected in a trial of the OX40 agonist ivuxolimab. The CDR3 sequence: CASSSGSGETQYF. In DNA, the CDR3 is TGCGCCAGCAGCTCCGGCTCTGGGGAGACCCAGTACTTC.